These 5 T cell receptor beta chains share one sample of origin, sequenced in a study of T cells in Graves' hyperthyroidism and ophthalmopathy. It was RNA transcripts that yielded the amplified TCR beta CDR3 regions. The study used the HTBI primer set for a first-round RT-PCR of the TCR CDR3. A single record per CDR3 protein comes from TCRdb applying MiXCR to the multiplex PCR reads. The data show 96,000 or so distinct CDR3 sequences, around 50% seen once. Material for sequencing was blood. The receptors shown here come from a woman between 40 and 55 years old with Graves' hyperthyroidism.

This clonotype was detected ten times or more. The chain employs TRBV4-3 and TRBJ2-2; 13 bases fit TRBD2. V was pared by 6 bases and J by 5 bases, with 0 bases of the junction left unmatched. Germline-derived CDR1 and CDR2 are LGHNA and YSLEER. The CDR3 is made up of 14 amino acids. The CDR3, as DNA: TGCGCCAGCAGACTAGCGGGAGGGACCGGGGAGCTGTTTTTT. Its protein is CASRLAGGTGELFF.

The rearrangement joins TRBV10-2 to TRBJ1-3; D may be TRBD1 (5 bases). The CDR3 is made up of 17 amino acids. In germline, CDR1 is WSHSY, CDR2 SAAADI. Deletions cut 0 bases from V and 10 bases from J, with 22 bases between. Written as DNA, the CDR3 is TGCGCCAGCAGTGAGTCGACTCGGGGGACGTGGTTAGAGACCATATATTTT. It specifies CASSESTRGTWLETIYF.

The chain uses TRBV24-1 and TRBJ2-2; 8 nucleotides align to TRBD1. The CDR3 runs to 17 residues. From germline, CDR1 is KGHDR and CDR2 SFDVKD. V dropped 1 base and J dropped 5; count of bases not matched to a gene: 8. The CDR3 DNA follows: TGTGCCACCAGTGATTTACAGGGGGTAGAGGAGACCGGGGAGCTGTTTTTT. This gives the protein CATSDLQGVEETGELFF.

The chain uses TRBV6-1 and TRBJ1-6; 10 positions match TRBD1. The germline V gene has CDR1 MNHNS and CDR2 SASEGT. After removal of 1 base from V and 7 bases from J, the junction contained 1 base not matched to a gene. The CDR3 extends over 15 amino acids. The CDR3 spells CASSEEGQGNSPLHF. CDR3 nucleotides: TGTGCCAGCAGTGAAGAGGGACAGGGGAATTCACCCCTCCACTTT.

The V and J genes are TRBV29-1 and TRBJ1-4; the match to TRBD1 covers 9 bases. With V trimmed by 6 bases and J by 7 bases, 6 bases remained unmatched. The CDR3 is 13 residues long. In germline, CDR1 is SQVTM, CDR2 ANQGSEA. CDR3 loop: CSVGTGGSEKLFF. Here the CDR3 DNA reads TGCAGCGTAGGAACAGGGGGCAGTGAAAAACTGTTTTTT.